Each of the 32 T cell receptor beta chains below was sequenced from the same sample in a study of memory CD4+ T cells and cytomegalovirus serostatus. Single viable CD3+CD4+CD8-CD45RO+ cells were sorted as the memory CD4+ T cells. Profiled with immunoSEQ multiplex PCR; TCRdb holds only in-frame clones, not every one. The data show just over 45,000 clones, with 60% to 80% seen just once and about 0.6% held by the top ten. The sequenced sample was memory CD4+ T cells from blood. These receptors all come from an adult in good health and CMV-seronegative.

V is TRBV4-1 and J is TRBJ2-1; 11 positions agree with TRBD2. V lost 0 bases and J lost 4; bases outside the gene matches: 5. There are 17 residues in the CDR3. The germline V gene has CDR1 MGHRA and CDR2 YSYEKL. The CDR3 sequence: CASSQDETSGVYNEQFF. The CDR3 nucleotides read TGCGCCAGCAGCCAAGATGAGACTAGCGGGGTTTACAATGAGCAGTTCTTC.

CDR3 amino acids: CASSLYGQETQYF. CDR3 bases: TGTGCCAGCAGCTTATATGGCCAAGAGACCCAGTACTTC. The gene calls are TRBV7-2 and TRBJ2-5; D is uncertain. Trimming removed 2 bases from V and 1 base from J, with 5 bases in between. From germline, CDR1 is SGHTA and CDR2 FQGNSA. CDR3 length: 13 amino acids.

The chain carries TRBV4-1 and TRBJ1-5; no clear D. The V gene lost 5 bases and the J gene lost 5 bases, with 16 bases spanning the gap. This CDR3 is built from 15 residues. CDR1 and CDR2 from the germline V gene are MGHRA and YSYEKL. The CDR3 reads CASSANAGSHQPQHF. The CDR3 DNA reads TGCGCCAGCAGCGCTAACGCCGGGAGCCATCAGCCCCAGCATTTT.

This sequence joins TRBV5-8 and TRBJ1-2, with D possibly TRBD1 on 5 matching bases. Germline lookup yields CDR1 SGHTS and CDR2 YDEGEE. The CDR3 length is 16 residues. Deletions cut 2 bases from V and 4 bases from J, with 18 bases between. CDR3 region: CASSLLPGGPPYGYTF. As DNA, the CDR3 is TGTGCCAGCAGCTTACTTCCGGGGGGTCCTCCCTATGGCTACACCTTC.

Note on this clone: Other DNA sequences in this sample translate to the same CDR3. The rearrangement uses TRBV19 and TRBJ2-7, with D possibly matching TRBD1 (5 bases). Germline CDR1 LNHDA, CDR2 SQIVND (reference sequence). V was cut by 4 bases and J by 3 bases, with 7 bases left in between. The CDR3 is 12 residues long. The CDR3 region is CASSRDSYEQYF. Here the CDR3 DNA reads TGTGCCAGTAGTAGAGACAGCTACGAGCAGTACTTC.

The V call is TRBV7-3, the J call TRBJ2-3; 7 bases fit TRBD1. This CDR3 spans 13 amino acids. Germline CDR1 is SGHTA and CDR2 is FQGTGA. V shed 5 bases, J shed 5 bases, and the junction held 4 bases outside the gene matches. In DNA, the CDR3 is TGTGCCAGCAGCAGATACAGGGGAGATACGCAGTATTTT. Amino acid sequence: CASSRYRGDTQYF.

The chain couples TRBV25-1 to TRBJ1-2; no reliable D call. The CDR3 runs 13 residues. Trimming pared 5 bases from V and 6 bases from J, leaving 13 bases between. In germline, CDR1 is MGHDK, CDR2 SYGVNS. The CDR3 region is CASSLPYGDGYTF. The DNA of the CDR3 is TGTGCCAGCAGTCTCCCATATGGAGATGGCTACACCTTC.

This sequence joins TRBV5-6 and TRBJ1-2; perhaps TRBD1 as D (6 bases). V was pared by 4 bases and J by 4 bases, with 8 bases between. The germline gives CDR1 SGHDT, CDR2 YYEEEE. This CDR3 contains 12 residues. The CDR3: CASSGGGYGYTF. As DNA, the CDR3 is TGTGCCAGCAGCGGAGGGGGCTATGGCTACACCTTC. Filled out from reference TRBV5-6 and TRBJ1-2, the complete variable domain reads DAGVTQSPTHLIKTRGQQVTLRCSPKSGHDTVSWYQQALGQGPQFIFQYYEEEERQRGNFPDRFSGHQFPNYSSELNVNALLLGDSALYLCASSGGGYGYTFGSGTRLTVV.

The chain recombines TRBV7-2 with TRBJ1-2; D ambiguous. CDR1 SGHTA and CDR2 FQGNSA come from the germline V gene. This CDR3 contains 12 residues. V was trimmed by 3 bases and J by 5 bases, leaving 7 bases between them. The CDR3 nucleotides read TGTGCCAGCAGCTTGCAGCGGTATGGCTACACCTTC. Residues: CASSLQRYGYTF.

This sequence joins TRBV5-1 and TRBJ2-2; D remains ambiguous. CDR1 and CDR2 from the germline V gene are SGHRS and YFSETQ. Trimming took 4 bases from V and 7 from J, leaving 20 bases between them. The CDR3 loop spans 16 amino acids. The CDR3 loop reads CASSLTSVTISGELFF. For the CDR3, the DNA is TGCGCCAGCAGCCTGACCTCAGTGACCATCAGCGGGGAGCTGTTTTTT.

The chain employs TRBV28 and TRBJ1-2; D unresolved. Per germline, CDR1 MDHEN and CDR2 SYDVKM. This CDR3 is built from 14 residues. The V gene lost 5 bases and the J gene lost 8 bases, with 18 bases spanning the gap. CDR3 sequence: CASSPPTRGGGYTF. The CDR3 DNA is TGTGCCAGCAGTCCCCCAACCCGAGGTGGCGGCTACACCTTC.

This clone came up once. The CDR3 loop is CASSYREGAEAFF. The CDR3 DNA is TGTGCCAGCAGTTACCGGGAAGGGGCTGAAGCTTTCTTT. V is TRBV6-5 and J is TRBJ1-1, with D perhaps matching TRBD1 (5 bases). V was trimmed by 2 bases and J by 6 bases, leaving 10 bases between them. Germline-derived CDR1 and CDR2 are MNHEY and SVGAGI. This CDR3 is 13 amino acids long.

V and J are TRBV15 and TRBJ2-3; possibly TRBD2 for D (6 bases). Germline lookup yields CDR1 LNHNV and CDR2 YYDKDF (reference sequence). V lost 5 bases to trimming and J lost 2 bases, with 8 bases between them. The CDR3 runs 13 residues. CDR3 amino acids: CATSGDFTDTQYF. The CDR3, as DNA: TGTGCCACCAGCGGGGACTTCACAGATACGCAGTATTTT.

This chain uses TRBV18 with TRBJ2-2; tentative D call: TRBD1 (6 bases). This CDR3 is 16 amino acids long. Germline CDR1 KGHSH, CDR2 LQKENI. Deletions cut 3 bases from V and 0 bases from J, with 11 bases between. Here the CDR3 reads CASSPLGHTNTGELFF. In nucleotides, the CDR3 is TGTGCCAGCTCACCGTTGGGACACACGAACACCGGGGAGCTGTTTTTT.

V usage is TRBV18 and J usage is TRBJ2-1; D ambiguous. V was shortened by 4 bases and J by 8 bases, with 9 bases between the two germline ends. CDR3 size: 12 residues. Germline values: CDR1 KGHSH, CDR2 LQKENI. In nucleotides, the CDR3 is TGTGCCAGCTCACTAGGTGGGGATGAGCAGTTCTTC. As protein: CASSLGGDEQFF.

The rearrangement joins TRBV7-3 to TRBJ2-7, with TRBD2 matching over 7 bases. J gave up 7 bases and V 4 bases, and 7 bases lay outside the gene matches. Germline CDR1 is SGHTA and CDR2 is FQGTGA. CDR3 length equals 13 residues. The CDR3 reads CASSSGLGREQYF. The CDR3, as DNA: TGTGCCAGCAGCTCCGGACTAGGCAGGGAGCAGTACTTC.

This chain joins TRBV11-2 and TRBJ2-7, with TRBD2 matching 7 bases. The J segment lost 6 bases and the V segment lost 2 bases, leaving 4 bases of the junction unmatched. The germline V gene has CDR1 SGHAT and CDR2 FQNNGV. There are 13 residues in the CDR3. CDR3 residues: CASSLLADREQYF. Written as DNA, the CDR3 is TGTGCCAGCAGCTTACTAGCGGATCGCGAGCAGTACTTC.

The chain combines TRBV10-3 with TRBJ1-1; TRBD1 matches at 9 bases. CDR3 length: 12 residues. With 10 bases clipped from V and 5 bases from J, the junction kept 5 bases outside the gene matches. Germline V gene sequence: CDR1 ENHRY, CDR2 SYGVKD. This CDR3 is CATRTGVTEAFF. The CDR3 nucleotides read TGTGCCACCCGGACAGGGGTGACTGAAGCTTTCTTT.

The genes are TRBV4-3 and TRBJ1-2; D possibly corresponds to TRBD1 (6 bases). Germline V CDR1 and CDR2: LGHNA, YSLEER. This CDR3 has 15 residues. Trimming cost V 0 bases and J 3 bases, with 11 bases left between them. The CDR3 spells CASSQDRGGHYGYTF. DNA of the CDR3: TGCGCCAGCAGCCAAGACAGAGGGGGGCACTATGGCTACACCTTC.

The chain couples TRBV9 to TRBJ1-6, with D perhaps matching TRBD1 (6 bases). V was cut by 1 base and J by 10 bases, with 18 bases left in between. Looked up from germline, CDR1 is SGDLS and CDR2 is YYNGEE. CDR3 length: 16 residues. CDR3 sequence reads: CASSVYPDRSGSPLHF. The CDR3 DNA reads TGTGCCAGCAGCGTATACCCGGACAGATCGGGATCACCCCTCCACTTT.

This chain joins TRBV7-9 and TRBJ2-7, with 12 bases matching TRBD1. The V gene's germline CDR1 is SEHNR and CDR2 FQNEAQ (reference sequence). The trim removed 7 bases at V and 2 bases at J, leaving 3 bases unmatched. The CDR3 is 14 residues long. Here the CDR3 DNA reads TGTGCCAGCACGGGGACAGGGGGCGCCTACGAGCAGTACTTC. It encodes CASTGTGGAYEQYF. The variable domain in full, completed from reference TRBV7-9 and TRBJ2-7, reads DTGVSQNPRHKITKRGQNVTFRCDPISEHNRLYWYRQTLGQGPEFLTYFQNEAQLEKSRLLSDRFSAERPKGSFSTLEIQRTEQGDSAMYLCASTGTGGAYEQYFGPGTRLTVT.

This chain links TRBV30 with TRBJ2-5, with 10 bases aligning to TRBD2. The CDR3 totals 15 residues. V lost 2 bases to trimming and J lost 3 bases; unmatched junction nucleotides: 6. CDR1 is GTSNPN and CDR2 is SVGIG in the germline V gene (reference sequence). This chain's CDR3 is CAWSLSGGAKETQYF. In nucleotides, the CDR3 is TGTGCCTGGAGTTTAAGCGGGGGGGCTAAAGAGACCCAGTACTTC.

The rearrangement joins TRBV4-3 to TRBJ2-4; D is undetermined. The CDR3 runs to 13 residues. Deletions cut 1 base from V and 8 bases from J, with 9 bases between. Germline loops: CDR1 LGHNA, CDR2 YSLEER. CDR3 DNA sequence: TGCGCCAGCAGCCAAGGGCCCTGGGACATTCAGTACTTC. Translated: CASSQGPWDIQYF.

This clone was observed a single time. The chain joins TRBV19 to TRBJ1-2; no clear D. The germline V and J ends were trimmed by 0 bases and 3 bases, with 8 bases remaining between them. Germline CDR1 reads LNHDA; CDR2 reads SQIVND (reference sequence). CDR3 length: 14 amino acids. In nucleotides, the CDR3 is TGTGCCAGTAGTATAGAAGTGAGAGACTATGGCTACACCTTC. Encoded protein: CASSIEVRDYGYTF. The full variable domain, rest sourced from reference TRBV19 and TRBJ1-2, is DGGITQSPKYLFRKEGQNVTLSCEQNLNHDAMYWYRQDPGQGLRLIYYSQIVNDFQKGDIAEGYSVSREKKESFPLTVTSAQKNPTAFYLCASSIEVRDYGYTFGSGTRLTVV.

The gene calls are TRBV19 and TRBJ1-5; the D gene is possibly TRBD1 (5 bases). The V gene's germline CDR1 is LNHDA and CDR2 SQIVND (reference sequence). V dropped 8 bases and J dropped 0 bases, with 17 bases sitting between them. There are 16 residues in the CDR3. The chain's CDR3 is CASAWQGPNSNQPQHF. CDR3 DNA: TGTGCCAGTGCCTGGCAGGGCCCCAATAGCAATCAGCCCCAGCATTTT.

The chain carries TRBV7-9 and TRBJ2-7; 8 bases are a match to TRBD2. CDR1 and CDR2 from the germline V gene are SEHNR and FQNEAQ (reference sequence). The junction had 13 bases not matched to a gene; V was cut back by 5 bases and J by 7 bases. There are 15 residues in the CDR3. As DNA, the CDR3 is TGTGCCAGCAGCGCATCCGGGACTAGTGATCAGGAGCAGTACTTC. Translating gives CASSASGTSDQEQYF.

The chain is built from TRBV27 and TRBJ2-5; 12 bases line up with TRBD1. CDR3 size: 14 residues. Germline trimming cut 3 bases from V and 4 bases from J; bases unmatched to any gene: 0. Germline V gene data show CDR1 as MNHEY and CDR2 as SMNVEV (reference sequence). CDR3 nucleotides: TGTGCCAGCAGTTTGGGACAGGGGGCAGAGACCCAGTACTTC. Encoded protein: CASSLGQGAETQYF.

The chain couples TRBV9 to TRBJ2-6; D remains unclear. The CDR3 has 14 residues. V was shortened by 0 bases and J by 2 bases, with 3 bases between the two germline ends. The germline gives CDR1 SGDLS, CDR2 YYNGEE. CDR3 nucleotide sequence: TGTGCCAGCAGCGTAGCGGCTGGGGCCAACGTCCTGACTTTC. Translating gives CASSVAAGANVLTF.

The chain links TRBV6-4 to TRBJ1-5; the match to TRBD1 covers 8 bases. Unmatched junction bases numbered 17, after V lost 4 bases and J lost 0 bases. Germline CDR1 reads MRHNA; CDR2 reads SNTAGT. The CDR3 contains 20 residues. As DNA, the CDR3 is TGTGCCAGCAGTGCATCAGGGACAGGTAGACCCATTGGTAGCAATCAGCCCCAGCATTTT. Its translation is CASSASGTGRPIGSNQPQHF.

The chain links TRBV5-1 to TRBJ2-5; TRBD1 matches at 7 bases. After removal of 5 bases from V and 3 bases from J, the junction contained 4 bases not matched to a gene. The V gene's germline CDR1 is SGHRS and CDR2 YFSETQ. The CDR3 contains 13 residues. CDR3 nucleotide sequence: TGCGCCAGCAGTACAGGGGTAGAAGAGACCCAGTACTTC. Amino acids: CASSTGVEETQYF.

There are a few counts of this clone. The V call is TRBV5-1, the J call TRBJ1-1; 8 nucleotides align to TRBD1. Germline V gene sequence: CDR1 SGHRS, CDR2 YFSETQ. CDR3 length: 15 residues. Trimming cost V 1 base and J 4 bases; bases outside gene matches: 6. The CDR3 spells CASSLTGGTGTEAFF. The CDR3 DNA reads TGCGCCAGCAGCTTGACAGGGGGAACGGGCACTGAAGCTTTCTTT.

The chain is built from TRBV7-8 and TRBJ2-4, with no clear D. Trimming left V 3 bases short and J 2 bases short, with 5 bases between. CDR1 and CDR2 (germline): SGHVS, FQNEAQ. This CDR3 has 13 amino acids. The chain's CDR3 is CASSLRSKNIQYF. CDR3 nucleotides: TGTGCCAGCAGCTTGCGCTCCAAAAACATTCAGTACTTC.